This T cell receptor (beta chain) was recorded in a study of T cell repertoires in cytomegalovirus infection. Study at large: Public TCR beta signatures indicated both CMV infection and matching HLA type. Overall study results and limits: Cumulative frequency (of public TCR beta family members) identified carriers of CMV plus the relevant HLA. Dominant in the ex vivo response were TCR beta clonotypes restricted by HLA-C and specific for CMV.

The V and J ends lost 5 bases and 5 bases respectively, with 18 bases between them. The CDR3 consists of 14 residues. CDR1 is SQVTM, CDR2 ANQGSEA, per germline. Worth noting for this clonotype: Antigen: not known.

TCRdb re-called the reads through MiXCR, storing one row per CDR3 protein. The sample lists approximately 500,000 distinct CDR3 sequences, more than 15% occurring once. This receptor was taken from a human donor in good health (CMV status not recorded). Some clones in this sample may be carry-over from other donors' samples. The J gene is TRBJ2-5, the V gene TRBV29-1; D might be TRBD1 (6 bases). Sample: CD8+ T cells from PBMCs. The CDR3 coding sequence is TGCAGCGTTCCCAGGGGTTCGGGTGGGGAGACCCAGTACTTC. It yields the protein CSVPRGSGGETQYF.